This T cell receptor beta chain was sequenced during a study of Tregs in tolerant kidney transplant recipients. Study-wide results and limits: Findings come from small patient numbers and require larger validation. The most relevant donor-specific Treg TCRbeta repertoire apparently came from expansion with activated donor B cells.

A remark on this clone: Antigen unknown.

Profiling relied on immunoSEQ multiplex PCR, and the TCRdb table lists in-frame clones only, not all of them. The data show about 50,000 clones, with roughly 90% seen just once and 15% held by the top ten. Mixed chimerism was transient after nonmyeloablative marrow transplants from related graft donors. Thawed PBMCs were FACS-sorted into unstimulated CD4+CD25+CD127- regulatory T cells, CD4+CD25- non-regulatory cells, CD4 and CD8 cells. The V end lost 3 bases, the J end lost 1 base, and 13 bases lay between the germline ends. This CDR3 spans 15 amino acids. Germline-derived CDR1 and CDR2 are SNHLY and FYNNEI.

This clonotype was sampled from a human patient who received a combined kidney and bone marrow transplant. Some T cells may originate from the graft donor. This chain uses TRBV2 with TRBJ2-7, with D possibly TRBD1 on 6 matching bases. This specimen consisted of CD8+ T cells from blood (PBMCs), obtained 12 months after the transplant. The CDR3 loop reads CASSDEDRKSYEQYF. DNA for the CDR3: TGTGCCAGCAGTGATGAAGACAGGAAATCCTACGAGCAGTACTTC.